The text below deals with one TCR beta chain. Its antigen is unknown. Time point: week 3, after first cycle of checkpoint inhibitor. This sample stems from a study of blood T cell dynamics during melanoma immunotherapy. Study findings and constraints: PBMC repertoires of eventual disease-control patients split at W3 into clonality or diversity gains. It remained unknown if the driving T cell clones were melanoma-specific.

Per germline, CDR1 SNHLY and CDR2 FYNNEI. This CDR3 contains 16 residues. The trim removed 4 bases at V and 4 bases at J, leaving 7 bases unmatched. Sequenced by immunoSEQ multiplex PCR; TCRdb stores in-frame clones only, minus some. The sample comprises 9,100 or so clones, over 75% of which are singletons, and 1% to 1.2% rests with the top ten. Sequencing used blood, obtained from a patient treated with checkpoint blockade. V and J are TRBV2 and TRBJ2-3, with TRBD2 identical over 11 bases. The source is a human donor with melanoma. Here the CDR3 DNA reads TGTGCCAGCAGTGTTAGCCTAGCGGGGGGCCCAGATACGCAGTATTTT. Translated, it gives CASSVSLAGGPDTQYF.